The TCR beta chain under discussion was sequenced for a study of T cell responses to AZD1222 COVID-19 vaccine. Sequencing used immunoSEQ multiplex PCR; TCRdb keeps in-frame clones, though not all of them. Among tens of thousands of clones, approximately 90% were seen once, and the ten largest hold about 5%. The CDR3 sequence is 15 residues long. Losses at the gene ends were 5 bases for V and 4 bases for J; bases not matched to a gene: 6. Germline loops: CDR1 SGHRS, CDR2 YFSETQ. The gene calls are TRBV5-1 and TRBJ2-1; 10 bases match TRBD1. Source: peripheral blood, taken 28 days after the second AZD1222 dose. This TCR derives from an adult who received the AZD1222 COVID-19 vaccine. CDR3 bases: TGCGCCAGCAGGCGACAGGGGGCGGAATACAATGAGCAGTTCTTC. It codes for CASRRQGAEYNEQFF.